Here is one T cell receptor beta chain with its context. The sample originates from a study of blood T cell repertoires in COVID-19. The wider study: COVID-19 samples collected from the United States, Italy and Spain covered acute and convalescent phases. Sources were T cells, B-cell-depleted T cells, or PBMCs; the material itself was cDNA or gDNA.

With 3 bases clipped from V and 6 bases from J, the junction kept 7 bases outside the gene matches. CDR1 is KGHSH and CDR2 is LQKENI in the germline V gene. CDR3 length: 14 residues. Source study methods: Nucleated cell number was recorded as an estimate derived from reference gene primer amplification. Sequencing was performed with immunoSEQ multiplex PCR; in TCRdb, only in-frame clones are kept and a portion is missing. V and J calls plus clone size are reproduced from that table; the DNA served to infer D and trimming. The sample holds about 190,000 clones, roughly 90% seen once. The chain uses TRBV18 and TRBJ1-1; 7 bases agree with TRBD1. This clonotype was obtained from a man aged 35 to 55 with acute or convalescent COVID-19. What was sequenced was peripheral blood. The CDR3 sequence: CASSPLTGEAEAFF. The CDR3 coding sequence is TGTGCCAGCTCACCTCTTACAGGGGAGGCTGAAGCTTTCTTT.